The sequence of this T cell receptor beta chain was determined in a study of T cell changes during pregnancy in multiple sclerosis. The CDR3 runs to 11 residues. Germline CDR1 reads GTSNPN; CDR2 reads SVGIG (reference sequence). Trimming pared 0 bases from V and 7 bases from J, leaving 4 bases between. Method: immunoSEQ multiplex PCR; TCRdb's copy keeps in-frame clones and lacks some. Of around 100,000 clones listed, 90% to 95% are singletons. The chain uses TRBV30 and TRBJ1-3, with no clear D. The sample here was peripheral blood, taken before pregnancy. The receptor was derived from a female donor with multiple sclerosis, enrolled in a pregnancy study. The CDR3 protein is CAWSVQNTIYF. CDR3 in DNA: TGTGCCTGGAGTGTACAGAACACCATATATTTT. Variable domain in full (rest from reference TRBV30 and TRBJ1-3): SQTIHQWPATLVQPVGSPLSLECTVEGTSNPNLYWYRQAAGRGLQLLFYSVGIGQISSEVPQNLSASRPQDRQFILSSKKLLLSDSGFYLCAWSVQNTIYFGEGSWLTVV.